One and the same sample provided the 4 T cell receptor beta chains below, sequenced in a study of shared clonotypes between healthy human individuals. Profiling relied on immunoSEQ multiplex PCR, and the TCRdb table lists in-frame clones only, not all of them. Of about 2.4 million clones detected, 90% to 95% appear once; the ten largest clones hold around 0.14%. What was sequenced was naive CD4+ T cells sorted from blood. Subset: CD45RA+ positively selected. These receptors were obtained from a man younger than 35 in good health.

This chain uses TRBV7-2 with TRBJ1-1, with 7 nucleotides matching TRBD1. CDR3 length equals 14 residues. The V gene's germline CDR1 is SGHTA and CDR2 FQGNSA. Germline trimming cut 3 bases from V and 5 bases from J; bases unmatched to any gene: 6. CDR3 region: CASSFGTVSTEAFF. Written as DNA, the CDR3 is TGTGCCAGCAGCTTCGGGACAGTTAGTACTGAAGCTTTCTTT.

The chain couples TRBV7-2 to TRBJ2-3; 12 bases map to TRBD2. The CDR3 is 16 amino acids. Germline loops: CDR1 SGHTA, CDR2 FQGNSA. V trimming: 4 bases; J trimming: 2 bases; junction bases outside the gene matches: 4. CDR3: CASSSGTSGLTDTQYF. Written as DNA, the CDR3 is TGTGCCAGCAGCTCGGGGACTAGCGGGCTCACAGATACGCAGTATTTT.

The chain joins TRBV5-4 to TRBJ2-1; D could derive from TRBD1 or TRBD2 (6 bases each). From germline, CDR1 is SGHNT and CDR2 YYREEE (reference sequence). The CDR3 runs to 17 residues. With 3 bases removed from V and 2 bases from J, the gap between germline ends came to 18 bases. The CDR3 region is CASSSGGSKGAYNEQFF. The CDR3 DNA reads TGTGCCAGCAGCTCCGGGGGCAGTAAGGGTGCCTACAATGAGCAGTTCTTC.

This chain uses TRBV4-1 with TRBJ2-1, with D hard to call. Germline-derived CDR1 and CDR2 are MGHRA and YSYEKL. V lost 0 bases to trimming and J lost 12 bases, with 18 bases between them. The CDR3 is made up of 15 amino acids. The chain's CDR3 is CASSQDEVLTYGQFF. As DNA, the CDR3 is TGCGCCAGCAGCCAAGATGAAGTGTTGACCTATGGGCAGTTCTTC.